Shown below are 13 T cell receptor beta chains from a single sample sequenced in a study of technical replicates of blood from a few donors. The assay was immunoSEQ multiplex PCR, and TCRdb's table has in-frame clones only and misses some. The sample records tens of thousands of clones, around 93% being singletons. The specimen sequenced was T cells isolated from PBMCs. These receptors came from a human donor in good health.

This chain joins TRBV2 and TRBJ1-3; D gene ambiguous. Per germline, CDR1 SNHLY and CDR2 FYNNEI. V lost 3 bases and J 0 bases, leaving 6 bases between the germline ends. This CDR3 spans 14 amino acids. The CDR3 reads CASSDWSSGNTIYF. CDR3 nucleotides: TGTGCCAGCAGTGACTGGAGCTCTGGAAACACCATATATTTT.

The genes are TRBV19 and TRBJ2-7; TRBD2 matches at 7 bases. This CDR3 spans 15 amino acids. With V trimmed by 5 bases and J by 4 bases, 11 bases remained unmatched. The V gene's germline CDR1 is LNHDA and CDR2 SQIVND (reference sequence). The CDR3 DNA reads TGTGCCAGTAGTTCGTCGGGGGGAAGGCATTACGAGCAGTACTTC. Amino acid sequence: CASSSSGGRHYEQYF.

The chain carries TRBV28 and TRBJ1-2, with 7 bases aligning to TRBD1. Trimming removed 5 bases from V and 3 bases from J; junction bases left unmatched: 9. The CDR3 is made up of 15 amino acids. Germline V gene lookup returns CDR1 MDHEN and CDR2 SYDVKM. CDR3 nucleotides: TGTGCCAGCAGTCTTTTGGGGCAGGGGGACTATGGCTACACCTTC. It is translated as CASSLLGQGDYGYTF.

V and J are TRBV4-1 and TRBJ2-7, with D unclear. The germline CDR1 and CDR2 sequences are MGHRA and YSYEKL. The CDR3 covers 12 residues. The V end was cut by 0 bases, the J end by 6 bases, with 6 bases between. The CDR3 here is CASSQDSGEQYF. The DNA of the CDR3 is TGCGCCAGCAGCCAAGATTCAGGCGAGCAGTACTTC.

The CDR3 here is CASSLHRGGTEAFF. Here the CDR3 DNA reads TGTGCCAGCAGTTTACACAGGGGGGGCACTGAAGCTTTCTTT. The genes are TRBV27 and TRBJ1-1; 8 bases map to TRBD1. The CDR3 is made up of 14 amino acids. Germline trimming cut 2 bases from V and 4 bases from J; bases unmatched to any gene: 3. Germline V lookup: CDR1 MNHEY, CDR2 SMNVEV (reference sequence).

The chain links TRBV7-9 to TRBJ1-5, with 9 bases that match TRBD1. The V segment lost 0 bases and the J segment 7 bases; nucleotides outside the gene matches: 7. The CDR3 is made up of 16 amino acids. The V gene's germline CDR1 is SEHNR and CDR2 FQNEAQ (reference sequence). CDR3 nucleotides: TGTGCCAGCAGCTTAGCGACCGGGACAGGGCGACAGCCCCAGCATTTT. Translating it yields CASSLATGTGRQPQHF. Full variable domain (missing parts from reference TRBV7-9 and TRBJ1-5): DTGVSQNPRHKITKRGQNVTFRCDPISEHNRLYWYRQTLGQGPEFLTYFQNEAQLEKSRLLSDRFSAERPKGSFSTLEIQRTEQGDSAMYLCASSLATGTGRQPQHFGDGTRLSIL.

V gene TRBV6-6 combines with J gene TRBJ2-2; 8 bases agree with TRBD2. The V segment lost 11 bases and the J segment 2 bases; nucleotides outside the gene matches: 4. This CDR3 is built from 13 residues. Germline values: CDR1 MNHNY, CDR2 SVGAGI (reference sequence). The CDR3, as DNA: TGTGCCGTTAGCGGGACCAACACCGGGGAGCTGTTTTTT. It codes for CAVSGTNTGELFF.

The rearrangement joins TRBV6-5 to TRBJ2-1; 11 positions agree with TRBD1. The CDR3 is made up of 14 amino acids. Germline CDR1 and CDR2: MNHEY and SVGAGI. Losses at the gene ends were 5 bases for V and 5 bases for J; bases not matched to a gene: 2. The CDR3 loop reads CASSPDRGHNEQFF. The CDR3, as DNA: TGTGCCAGCAGTCCGGACAGGGGGCACAATGAGCAGTTCTTC.

The chain recombines TRBV7-9 with TRBJ2-3; 7 nucleotides align to TRBD2. Trimming removed 1 base from V and 2 bases from J; junction bases left unmatched: 6. This CDR3 has 16 amino acids. Germline V gene data show CDR1 as SEHNR and CDR2 as FQNEAQ (reference sequence). CDR3 region: CASSLDPGGSTDTQYF. The CDR3 DNA reads TGTGCCAGCAGCTTAGACCCCGGGGGGTCCACAGATACGCAGTATTTT.

This chain links TRBV14 with TRBJ1-1; D unclear. The germline V and J ends were trimmed by 1 base and 0 bases, with 6 bases remaining between them. Germline loops: CDR1 SGHDN, CDR2 FVKESK. The CDR3 has 14 residues. CDR3 sequence: CASSQGGMNTEAFF. In DNA, the CDR3 is TGTGCCAGCAGCCAAGGAGGGATGAACACTGAAGCTTTCTTT.

The chain joins TRBV15 to TRBJ2-1; D perhaps matches TRBD2 (6 bases). V was trimmed by 2 bases and J by 4 bases, leaving 27 bases between them. Per the germline V gene, CDR1 is LNHNV and CDR2 is YYDKDF (reference sequence). The CDR3 totals 20 residues. The CDR3 DNA reads TGTGCCACCAGCAGACCCCGCGGAGGGCAAGGTTTGGGGGGATACAATGAGCAGTTCTTC. Its protein is CATSRPRGGQGLGGYNEQFF.

The chain employs TRBV6-5 and TRBJ1-1, with TRBD1 as a possible D gene (5 bases). The CDR3 loop spans 12 amino acids. Per germline, CDR1 MNHEY and CDR2 SVGAGI. V lost 6 bases to trimming and J lost 4 bases, with 9 bases between them. CDR3 nucleotides: TGTGCCAGCAGGGAAGGGGCCACTGAAGCTTTCTTT. Protein: CASREGATEAFF.

The chain links TRBV6-1 to TRBJ1-1, with D perhaps TRBD1 (5 bases). V was shortened by 2 bases and J by 4 bases, with 8 bases between the two germline ends. This CDR3 is built from 13 residues. Germline loops: CDR1 MNHNS, CDR2 SASEGT. In DNA, the CDR3 is TGTGCCAGCAGTGAAATGGGGGGCACTGAAGCTTTCTTT. Its translation: CASSEMGGTEAFF.